This T cell receptor beta chain was found in a study of vaccination and CD4 T cells after COVID-19. Study-level background: Median time from COVID diagnosis to post-COVID sampling was 101 days (35 to 161).

As regards this clonotype: Antigen: not known.

The CDR3 has 15 amino acids. Germline CDR1 is MNHNS and CDR2 is SASEGT. The treatment is: approximately nine-day PBMC culture with coronavirus spike peptide pools or control peptides (ViraFEST assay). The unexposed donor provided CD4+ T cells, which were taken before the COVID-19 pandemic (2011-2018). ViraFEST used peptide pools to expand antigen-specific T cells and subsequently sequenced their TCRs. The authors cultured 1.5 million to 2 million PBMCs per well with about 10 IU/ml IL-2 and around 9.2 ug/ml peptide pools. With the Oncomine TCR Beta short-read assay, DNA from cultured CD4+ T cells was sequenced. It was from cultured CD4+ T cells that genomic DNA was extracted. TCRdb called the PCR reads again in MiXCR, with one record for every CDR3 protein. This sample has around 4,800 distinct CDR3 sequences; 35% to 40% occur once, and the top ten carry 43%.

The chain is built from TRBV6-1 and TRBJ1-5; TRBD1 matches 7 bases. TRBJ2-3 explains the end of the DNA better; the J call may be wrong. This TCR came from a human donor in good health. The material sequenced was CD4+ T cells from blood, cultured in vitro. Here the CDR3 DNA reads TGTGCCAGCAGTACCCGGACAGGCCTGACCCAGCCCCAGTATTTT. It encodes CASSTRTGLTQPQYF.